Given below is one T cell receptor (beta chain) in context. The study ran its PCR with 60 Vbeta and 13 Jbeta primers. Using immunoSEQ multiplex PCR, the repertoire was profiled, and TCRdb retains in-frame clones only, with some absent. In all, the sample yields some 150,000 clones. This sample is part of a study of cytomegalovirus exposure and HLA in healthy donors. V lost 4 bases and J 8 bases, leaving 18 bases between the germline ends. Germline V CDR1 and CDR2: LGHNT, FRNRAP. This CDR3 is 15 amino acids long. Source material: PBMCs. This clonotype was obtained from a woman between 18 and 29 years old in good health and CMV-seropositive. The gene calls are TRBV12-5 and TRBJ1-3, with D possibly TRBD1 on 5 matching bases. The CDR3 DNA reads TGTGCTAGTGGTTGGTGGCAGGGCTCTTGGGACACCATATATTTT. Amino acid sequence: CASGWWQGSWDTIYF.